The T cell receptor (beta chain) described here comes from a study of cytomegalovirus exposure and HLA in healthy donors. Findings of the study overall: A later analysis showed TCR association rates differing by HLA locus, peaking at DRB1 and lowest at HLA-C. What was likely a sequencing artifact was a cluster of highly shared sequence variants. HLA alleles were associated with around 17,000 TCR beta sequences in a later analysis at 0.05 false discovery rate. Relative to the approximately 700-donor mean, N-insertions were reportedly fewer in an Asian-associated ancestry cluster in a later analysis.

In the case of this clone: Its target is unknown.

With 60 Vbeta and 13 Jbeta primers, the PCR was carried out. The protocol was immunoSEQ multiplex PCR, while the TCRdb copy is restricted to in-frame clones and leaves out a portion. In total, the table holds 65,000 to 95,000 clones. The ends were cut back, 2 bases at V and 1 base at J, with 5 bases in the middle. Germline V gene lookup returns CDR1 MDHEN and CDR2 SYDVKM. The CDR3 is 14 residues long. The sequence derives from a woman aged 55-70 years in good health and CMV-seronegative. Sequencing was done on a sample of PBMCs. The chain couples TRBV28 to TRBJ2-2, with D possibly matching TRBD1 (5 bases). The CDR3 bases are TGTGCCAGCAGTTTACAGGGGAACACCGGGGAGCTGTTTTTT. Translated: CASSLQGNTGELFF.